A selection of T cell receptor beta chains follows, all from one sample in a study of blood T cells in healthy people across ages. TCRdb recomputed calls from the 5' RACE reads with MiXCR, one row per CDR3 protein. The repertoire has roughly 1,500,000 distinct CDR3 sequences, around 39% of them found once; the top ten carry 7.9%. The material sequenced was blood. The receptors here all came from a woman aged 18-29 years in good health. The CDR3 runs from the conserved cysteine through the conserved F or W. A D gene is named only where the DNA matches it firmly. The size entry is marked missing in some rows and otherwise reads once, few, many or a size class.

TRBJ2-7 | - | TRBV25-1 | - | TGTGCCAGCAGTGACGGGGGCTCCAGCTCCTACGAGCAGTACTTC | CASSDGGSSSYEQYF
TRBJ1-6 | TRBD1 | TRBV5-5 | - | TGTGCCAGCAGCTCCTGGACAGGGCGTAATTCACCCCTCCACTTT | CASSSWTGRNSPLHF
TRBJ1-2 | - | TRBV3-1 | once | TGTGCCAGCAGCCAAGTTGAGCAGGCTAATGGCTACACCTTC | CASSQVEQANGYTF
TRBJ1-1 | - | TRBV11-2 | - | TGTGCCAGCAGCTTTCCGGGACATTATAACTCTAGGGACACTGAAGCTTTCTTT | CASSFPGHYNSRDTEAFF
TRBJ1-6 | - | TRBV4-3 | - | TGCGCCAGCAGCCCCGACGGAAGGGGGAGCTCCTATAATTCACCCCTCCACTTT | CASSPDGRGSSYNSPLHF
TRBJ2-3 | - | TRBV20-1 | many | TGCAGTGCTAGAAGGCTGAGTGTTGGCACAGATACGCAGTATTTT | CSARRLSVGTDTQYF
TRBJ2-7 | - | TRBV4-1 | many | TGCGCCAGCAGCCAAGACCCCAGACGAGCCCAGCAGTACTTC | CASSQDPRRAQQYF
TRBJ1-4 | - | TRBV14 | few | TGTGCCAGCAGGAGAGGGATTAATGAAAAACTGTTTTTT | CASRRGINEKLFF
TRBJ2-1 | - | TRBV12-3/TRBV12-4 | many | TGTGCCAGCACTAATGGGGCGGAGTACAATGAGCAGTTCTTC | CASTNGAEYNEQFF
TRBJ2-3 | - | TRBV5-1 | - | TGCGCCAGCAGCTTGGCCAACGGGCAGGGCACAGATACGCAGTATTTT | CASSLANGQGTDTQYF
TRBJ2-7 | TRBD2 | TRBV6-5 | - | TGTGCCAGCAGTAAACTAGCGGGATATTATGAGCAGTACTTC | CASSKLAGYYEQYF
TRBJ2-3 | - | TRBV27 | few | TGTGCCAGCAGTTTAGGATGGGGGAGGGGGACCACAGATACGCAGTATTTT | CASSLGWGRGTTDTQYF
TRBJ2-5 | - | TRBV29-1 | few | TGCAGCGTTGAAGATAGAGGGGAGACCCAGTACTTC | CSVEDRGETQYF
TRBJ2-7 | - | TRBV27 | - | TGTGCCAGCTCCTATGGCCAGTACCCGCCTCGCGAGCAGTACTTC | CASSYGQYPPREQYF
TRBJ2-5 | TRBD1 | TRBV28 | - | TGTGCCAGCAGTCCCAGGACAGGTTTGAACTCGAAGACCCAGTACTTC | CASSPRTGLNSKTQYF
TRBJ1-1 | - | TRBV7-3 | - | TGTGCCAGTAGCCCCGATGCCGGTTTTACAGCTTTCTTT | CASSPDAGFTAFF
TRBJ2-7 | - | TRBV7-9 | - | TGTGCCAGCAGCCCTAGGGGGGCCTTCTCCTACGAGCAGTACTTC | CASSPRGAFSYEQYF
TRBJ1-1 | - | TRBV10-3 | - | TGTGCCATCAGTGAGCCCGGACGAGGAAACACTGAAGCTTTCTTT | CAISEPGRGNTEAFF
TRBJ1-1 | TRBD1 | TRBV29-1 | - | TGCAGCGGACTGACAGGGGCGAACACTGAAGCTTTCTTT | CSGLTGANTEAFF
TRBJ2-7 | TRBD2 | TRBV9 | few | TGTGCCAGCAGCGCTTTTAGCGGGCCGAGCTCCTACGAGCAGTACTTC | CASSAFSGPSSYEQYF
TRBJ2-5 | - | TRBV20-1 | - | TGCAGTGCTAGCCAACACTCCCCCGGCGACAGGGAGACCCAGTACTTC | CSASQHSPGDRETQYF
TRBJ2-1 | TRBD2 | TRBV5-1 | few | TGCGCCAGCAGCTTTACTAGCGGGGGGGCACATGAGCAGTTCTTC | CASSFTSGGAHEQFF
TRBJ1-6 | TRBD1 | TRBV10-3 | once | TGTGCCACTACGGACAGGGAGAGGCCCCTCCACTTT | CATTDRERPLHF
TRBJ1-2 | TRBD1 | TRBV29-1 | - | TGCAGCGTTGAACGGGGGAACAGGGGGCTGTTTGGCTACACCTTC | CSVERGNRGLFGYTF
TRBJ1-5 | - | TRBV12-3/TRBV12-4 | few | TGTGCCAGCAGCAAAAGACAGGTGCGTCAGCCCCAGCATTTT | CASSKRQVRQPQHF
TRBJ2-7 | - | TRBV28 | - | TGTGCCAGCAGTAACAGGGCCTACGAGCAGTACTTC | CASSNRAYEQYF
TRBJ2-5 | - | TRBV2 | - | TGTGCCAGCACGGCGGAGACAACGTTAGGGACCCAGTACTTC | CASTAETTLGTQYF
TRBJ2-7 | TRBD2 | TRBV28 | - | TGTGCCAGCAGTTTATCTAGCGGACCCCCCTACGAGCAGTACTTC | CASSLSSGPPYEQYF